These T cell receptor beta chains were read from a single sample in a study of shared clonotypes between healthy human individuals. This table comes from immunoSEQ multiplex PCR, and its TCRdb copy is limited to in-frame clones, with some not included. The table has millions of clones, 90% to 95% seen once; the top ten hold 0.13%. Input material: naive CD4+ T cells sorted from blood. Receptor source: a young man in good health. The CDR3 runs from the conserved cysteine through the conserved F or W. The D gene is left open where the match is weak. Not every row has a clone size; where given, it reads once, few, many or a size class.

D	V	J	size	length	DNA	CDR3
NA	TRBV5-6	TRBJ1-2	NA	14	TGTGCCAGCAGCTTGTACCAAACTGACTATGGCTACACCTTC	CASSLYQTDYGYTF
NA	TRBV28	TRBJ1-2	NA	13	TGTGCCAGCAGTTTAATCCAGGGCCCTGGCTACACCTTC	CASSLIQGPGYTF
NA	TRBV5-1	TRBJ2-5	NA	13	TGCGCCAGCAGCTTGGCCCTCGAAGAGACCCAGTACTTC	CASSLALEETQYF
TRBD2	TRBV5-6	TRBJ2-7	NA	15	TGTGCCAGCAGCTTGGGATTAGCGGGGTCCTACGAGCAGTACTTC	CASSLGLAGSYEQYF
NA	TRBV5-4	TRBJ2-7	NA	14	TGTGCCAGCAGCTATGACAGATACTCCTACGAGCAGTACTTC	CASSYDRYSYEQYF
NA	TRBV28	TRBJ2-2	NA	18	TGTGCCAGCAGCCGCGGGGGTACCGGGACAAGGGCCGGCGGGGAGCTGTTTTTT	CASSRGGTGTRAGGELFF
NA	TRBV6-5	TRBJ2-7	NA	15	TGTGCCAGCAGTTACTCGAACAGCAAAGTCTACGAGCAGTACTTC	CASSYSNSKVYEQYF
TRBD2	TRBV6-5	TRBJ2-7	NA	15	TGTGCCAGCAGCTATAGTAGCGGGGCCCCCTACGAGCAGTACTTC	CASSYSSGAPYEQYF
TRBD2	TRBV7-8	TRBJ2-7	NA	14	TGTGCCAGCAGCACTAGCGGGAGGTTCTACGAGCAGTACTTC	CASSTSGRFYEQYF
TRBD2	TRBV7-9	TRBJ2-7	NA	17	TGTGCCAGCAGCCCGGCCAGACTAGCGGGGGCCAGTTTCGAGCAGTACTTC	CASSPARLAGASFEQYF
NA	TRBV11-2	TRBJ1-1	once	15	TGTGCCAGCAGTCAACCTGGGTGGAGGAACACTGAAGCTTTCTTT	CASSQPGWRNTEAFF
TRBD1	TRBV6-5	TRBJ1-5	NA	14	TGTGCCAGCAGGGGACAGGGGGCCAATCAGCCCCAGCATTTT	CASRGQGANQPQHF
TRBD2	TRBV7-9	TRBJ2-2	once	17	TGTGCCAGCTCCGCCCTAGCGGGGGGGCCCCACACCGGGGAGCTGTTTTTT	CASSALAGGPHTGELFF